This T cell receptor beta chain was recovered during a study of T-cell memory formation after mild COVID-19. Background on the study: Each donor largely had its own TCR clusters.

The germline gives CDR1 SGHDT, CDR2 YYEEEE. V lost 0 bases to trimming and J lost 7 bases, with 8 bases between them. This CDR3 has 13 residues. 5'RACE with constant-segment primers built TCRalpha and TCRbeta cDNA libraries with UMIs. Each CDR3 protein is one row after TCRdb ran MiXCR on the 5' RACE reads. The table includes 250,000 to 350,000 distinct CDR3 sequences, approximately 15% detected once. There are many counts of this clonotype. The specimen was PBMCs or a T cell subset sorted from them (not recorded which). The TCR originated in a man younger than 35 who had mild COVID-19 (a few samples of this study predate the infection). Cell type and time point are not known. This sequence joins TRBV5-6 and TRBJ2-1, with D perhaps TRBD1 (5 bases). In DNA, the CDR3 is TGTGCCAGCAGCTTGGTCCAGGGTAATGAGCAGTTCTTC. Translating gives CASSLVQGNEQFF.